The present T cell receptor (beta chain) was sequenced within a study of Ad26.COV2.S vaccination and SARS-CoV-2 variants. Overall study context: Donor joined the COV1001 Ad26.COV2.S trial arm.

Stated treatment: around 19 received Ad26.COV2.S at low or high dose, single or two shots; several received placebo; per-sample allocation not given. It was on day 63 after the first vaccine or placebo injection that samples were taken. V lost 6 bases and J 1 base, leaving 9 bases between the germline ends. Germline CDR1 and CDR2: LGHNT and FRNRAP. The CDR3 sequence is 13 residues long. Findings of the study overall: The study found higher spike-specific TCR breadth in vaccine than placebo recipients.

Some clones are missing from TCRdb's copy, which holds only in-frame ones; the method was immunoSEQ multiplex PCR. The repertoire holds about 430,000 clones, with approximately 90% as singletons. Notes on this clone: Antigen specificity is unknown.

V gene TRBV12-5 combines with J gene TRBJ1-1, with no clear D. The receptor comes from a person aged 18-60 years who received the Ad26.COV2.S COVID-19 vaccine or a placebo. Here the sequenced sample was peripheral blood, taken in a trial of Ad26.COV2.S vaccine versus placebo. CDR3 protein: CASGTPENTEAFF. The DNA of the CDR3 is TGTGCTAGTGGAACCCCAGAGAACACTGAAGCTTTCTTT.